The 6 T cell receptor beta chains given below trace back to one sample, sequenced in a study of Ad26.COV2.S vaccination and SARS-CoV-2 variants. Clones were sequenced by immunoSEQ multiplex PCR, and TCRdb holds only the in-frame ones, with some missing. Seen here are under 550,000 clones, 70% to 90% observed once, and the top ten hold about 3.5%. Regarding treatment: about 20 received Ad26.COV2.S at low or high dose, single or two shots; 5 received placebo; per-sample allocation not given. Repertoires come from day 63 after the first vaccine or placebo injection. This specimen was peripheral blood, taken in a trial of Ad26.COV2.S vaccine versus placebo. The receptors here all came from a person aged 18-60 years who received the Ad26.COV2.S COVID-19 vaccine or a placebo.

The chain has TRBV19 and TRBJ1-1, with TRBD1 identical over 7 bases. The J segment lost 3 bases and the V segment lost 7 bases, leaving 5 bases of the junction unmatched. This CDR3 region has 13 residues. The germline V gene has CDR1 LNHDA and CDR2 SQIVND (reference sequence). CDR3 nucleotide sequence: TGTGCCAGTATGGGCAGGGGGTACACTGAAGCTTTCTTT. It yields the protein CASMGRGYTEAFF.

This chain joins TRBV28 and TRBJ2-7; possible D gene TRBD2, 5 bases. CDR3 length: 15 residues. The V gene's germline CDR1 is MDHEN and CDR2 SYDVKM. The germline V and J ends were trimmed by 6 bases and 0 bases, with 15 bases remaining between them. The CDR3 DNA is TGTGCCAGCAGAAAAGGACTGCGGAGCTCCTACGAGCAGTACTTC. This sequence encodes CASRKGLRSSYEQYF. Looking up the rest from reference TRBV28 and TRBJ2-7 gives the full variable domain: DVKVTQSSRYLVKRTGEKVFLECVQDMDHENMFWYRQDPGLGLRLIYFSYDVKMKEKGDIPEGYSVSREKKERFSLILESASTNQTSMYLCASRKGLRSSYEQYFGPGTRLTVT.

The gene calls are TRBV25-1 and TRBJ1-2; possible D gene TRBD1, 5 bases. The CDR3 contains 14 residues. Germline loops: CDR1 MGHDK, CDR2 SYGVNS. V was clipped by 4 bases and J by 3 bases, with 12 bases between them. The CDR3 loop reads CASSVGVSDYGYTF. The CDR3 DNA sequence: TGTGCCAGCAGTGTGGGGGTTTCGGACTATGGCTACACCTTC.

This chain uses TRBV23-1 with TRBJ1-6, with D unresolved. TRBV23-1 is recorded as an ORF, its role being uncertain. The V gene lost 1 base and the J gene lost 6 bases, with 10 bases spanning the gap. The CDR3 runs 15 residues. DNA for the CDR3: TGCGCCAGCAGTCAATACCCCAGAGGTAATTCACCCCTCCACTTT. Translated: CASSQYPRGNSPLHF.

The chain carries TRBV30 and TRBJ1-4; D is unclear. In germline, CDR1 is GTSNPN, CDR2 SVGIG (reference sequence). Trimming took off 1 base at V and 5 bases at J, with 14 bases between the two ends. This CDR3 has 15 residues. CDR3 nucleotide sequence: TGTGCCTGGAGTGCGGAAGGTAATCTGAATGAAAAACTGTTTTTT. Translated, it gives CAWSAEGNLNEKLFF.

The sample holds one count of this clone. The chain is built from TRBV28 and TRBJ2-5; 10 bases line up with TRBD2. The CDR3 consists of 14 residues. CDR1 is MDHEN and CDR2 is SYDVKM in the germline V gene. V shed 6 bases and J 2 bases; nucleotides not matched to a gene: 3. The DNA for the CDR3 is TGTGCCAGCAGGGGAGCGGGGGGGCAAGAGACCCAGTACTTC. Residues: CASRGAGGQETQYF.